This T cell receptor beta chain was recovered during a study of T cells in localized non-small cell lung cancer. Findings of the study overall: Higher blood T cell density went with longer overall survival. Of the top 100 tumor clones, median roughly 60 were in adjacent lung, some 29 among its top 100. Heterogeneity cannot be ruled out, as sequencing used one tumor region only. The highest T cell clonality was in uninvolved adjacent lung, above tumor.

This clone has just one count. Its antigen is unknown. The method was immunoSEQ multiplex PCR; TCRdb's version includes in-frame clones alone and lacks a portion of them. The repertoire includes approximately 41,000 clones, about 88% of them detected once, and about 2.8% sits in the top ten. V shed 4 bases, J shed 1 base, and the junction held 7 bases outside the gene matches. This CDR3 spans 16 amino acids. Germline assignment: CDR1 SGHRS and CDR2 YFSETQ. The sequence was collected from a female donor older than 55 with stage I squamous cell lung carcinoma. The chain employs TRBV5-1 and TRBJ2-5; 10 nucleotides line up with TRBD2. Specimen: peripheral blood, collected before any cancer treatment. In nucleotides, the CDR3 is TGCGCCAGCAGCGTTCGACTAGCGGGTGGCCAAGAGACCCAGTACTTC. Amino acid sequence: CASSVRLAGGQETQYF.